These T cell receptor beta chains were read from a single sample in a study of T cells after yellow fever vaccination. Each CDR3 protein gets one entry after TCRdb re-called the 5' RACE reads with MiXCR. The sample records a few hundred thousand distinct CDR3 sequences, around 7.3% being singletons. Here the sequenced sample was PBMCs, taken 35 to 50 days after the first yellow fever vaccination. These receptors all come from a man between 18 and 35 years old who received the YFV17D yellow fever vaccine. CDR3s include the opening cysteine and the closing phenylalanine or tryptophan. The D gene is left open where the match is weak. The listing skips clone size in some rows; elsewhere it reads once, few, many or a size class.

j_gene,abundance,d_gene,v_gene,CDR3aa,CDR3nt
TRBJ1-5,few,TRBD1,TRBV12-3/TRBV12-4,CASSPGTGSLGYSNQPQHF,TGTGCCAGCAGTCCCGGGACAGGGTCATTGGGGTATAGCAATCAGCCCCAGCATTTT
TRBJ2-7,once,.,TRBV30,CAWTYGGEQYF,TGTGCCTGGACTTATGGCGGCGAGCAGTACTTC
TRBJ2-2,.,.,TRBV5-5,CASSFRRQENTGELFF,TGTGCCAGCAGCTTCAGACGGCAGGAGAACACCGGGGAGCTGTTTTTT
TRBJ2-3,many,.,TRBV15,CATSRDGRQGGTQYF,TGTGCCACCAGCAGAGATGGGCGGCAGGGGGGTACGCAGTATTTT
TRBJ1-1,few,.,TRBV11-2,CASSLLETEAFF,TGTGCCAGCAGCTTATTAGAAACTGAAGCTTTCTTT
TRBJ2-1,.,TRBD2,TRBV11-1,CASSLGSSGPAYNEQFF,TGTGCCAGCAGCTTAGGGTCTAGCGGGCCCGCGTACAATGAGCAGTTCTTC
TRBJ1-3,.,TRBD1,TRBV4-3,CASSPTGSKLGNTIYF,TGCGCCAGCAGTCCGACAGGGTCTAAGCTCGGAAACACCATATATTTT
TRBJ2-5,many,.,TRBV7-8,CASRVRVEETQYF,TGTGCCAGCAGAGTCCGGGTTGAAGAGACCCAGTACTTC
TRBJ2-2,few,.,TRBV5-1,CASSLETANTGELFF,TGCGCCAGCAGCCTGGAAACAGCGAACACCGGGGAGCTGTTTTTT
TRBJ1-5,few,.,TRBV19,CASSIEAQPQHF,TGTGCCAGTAGTATAGAGGCCCAGCCCCAGCATTTT
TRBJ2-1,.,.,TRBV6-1,CASRSFAEAWNEQFF,TGTGCCAGCAGGTCTTTCGCGGAGGCATGGAATGAGCAGTTCTTC
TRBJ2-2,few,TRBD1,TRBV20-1,CSLQGADTGELFF,TGCAGCCTACAGGGGGCAGACACCGGGGAGCTGTTTTTT
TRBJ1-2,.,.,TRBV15,CATSRGYGYTF,TGTGCCACCAGCAGGGGGTATGGCTACACCTTC
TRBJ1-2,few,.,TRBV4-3,CASSRAGTEDYGYTF,TGCGCCAGCAGCCGAGCCGGGACGGAAGACTATGGCTACACCTTC
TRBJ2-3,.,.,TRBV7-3,CASSREPSGTQYF,TGTGCCAGCAGCCGGGAACCATCGGGTACGCAGTATTTT
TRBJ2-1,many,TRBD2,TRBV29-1,CSVELSSGGYNEQFF,TGCAGCGTTGAATTAAGTAGCGGGGGCTACAATGAGCAGTTCTTC
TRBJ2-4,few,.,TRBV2,CASTGAKNIQYF,TGTGCCAGCACAGGAGCCAAAAACATTCAGTACTTC
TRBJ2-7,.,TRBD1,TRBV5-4,CASSLGTGRSYEQYF,TGTGCCAGCAGCTTGGGGACAGGGCGTTCCTACGAGCAGTACTTC
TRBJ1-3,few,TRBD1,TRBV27,CASSPKPLTGSENTIYF,TGTGCCAGCAGTCCAAAGCCCTTGACAGGGAGTGAAAACACCATATATTTT
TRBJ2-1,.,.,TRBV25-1,CASSTRVPEQFF,TGTGCCAGCAGTACCCGGGTTCCTGAGCAGTTCTTC
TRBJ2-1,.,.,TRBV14,CASSPVENNEQFF,TGTGCCAGCAGCCCGGTGGAGAACAATGAGCAGTTCTTC
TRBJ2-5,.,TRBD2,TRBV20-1,CCARAGTKHTKETQYF,TGCTGTGCTCGTGCCGGGACTAAGCATACCAAAGAGACCCAGTACTTC
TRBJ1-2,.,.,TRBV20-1,CSALINGKARGYGYTF,TGCAGTGCTCTCATAAATGGGAAGGCGAGGGGCTATGGCTACACCTTC
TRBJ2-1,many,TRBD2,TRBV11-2,CASSHGKISGASSYNEQFF,TGTGCCAGCAGCCACGGAAAGATAAGCGGGGCGAGCTCCTACAATGAGCAGTTCTTC
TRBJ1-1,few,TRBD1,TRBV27,CASSSHRGNTEAFF,TGTGCCAGCAGCTCACACAGGGGGAACACTGAAGCTTTCTTT
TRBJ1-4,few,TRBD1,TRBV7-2,CASSPYRDRVGEKLFF,TGTGCCAGCAGCCCGTATAGGGACAGGGTTGGGGAAAAACTGTTTTTT
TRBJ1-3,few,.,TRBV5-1,CASSLVGYGNTIYF,TGCGCCAGCAGCTTGGTAGGGTACGGAAACACCATATATTTT
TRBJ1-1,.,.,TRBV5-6,CASSKDPLTEAFF,TGTGCCAGCAGCAAAGACCCCCTGACTGAAGCTTTCTTT
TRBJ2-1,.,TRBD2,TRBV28,CASSFGLAGKEQFF,TGTGCCAGCAGTTTCGGGCTAGCGGGGAAAGAGCAGTTCTTC
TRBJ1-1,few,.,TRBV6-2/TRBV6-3,CASSLQQVLREAFF,TGTGCCAGCAGTTTGCAACAGGTGTTGAGGGAAGCTTTCTTT
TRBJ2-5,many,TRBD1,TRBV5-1,CASSPDRGRGGTQYF,TGCGCCAGCAGTCCGGACAGGGGGCGAGGAGGGACCCAGTACTTC
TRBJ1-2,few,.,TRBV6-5,CASSFSGPGSYGYTF,TGTGCCAGCAGTTTCTCTGGCCCCGGGAGCTATGGCTACACCTTC
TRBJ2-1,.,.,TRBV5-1,CASSLAAVRNEQFF,TGCGCCAGCAGCTTGGCGGCCGTTCGCAATGAGCAGTTCTTC
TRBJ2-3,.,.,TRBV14,CASSRLSRGAAYTDTQYF,TGTGCCAGCAGCCGCCTCTCTCGGGGCGCGGCTTACACAGATACGCAGTATTTT
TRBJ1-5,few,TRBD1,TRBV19,CASNTGTGGFFQPQHF,TGTGCCAGTAATACCGGGACAGGGGGCTTTTTTCAGCCCCAGCATTTT
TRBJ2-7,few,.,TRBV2,CASRSGVGIPNEQYF,TGTGCCAGCAGATCGGGTGTGGGAATCCCTAACGAGCAGTACTTC
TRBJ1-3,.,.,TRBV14,CASTLGGSGNTIYF,TGTGCCAGCACCCTTGGGGGCTCTGGAAACACCATATATTTT
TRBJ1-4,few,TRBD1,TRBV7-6,CASSPTGASEKLFF,TGTGCCAGCAGCCCCACAGGGGCTTCAGAAAAACTGTTTTTT
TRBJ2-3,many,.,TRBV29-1,CSVHTDTQYF,TGCAGCGTTCACACAGATACGCAGTATTTT
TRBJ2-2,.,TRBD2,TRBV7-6,CASSPMGGTPGELFF,TGTGCCAGCAGCCCCATGGGAGGGACCCCCGGGGAGCTGTTTTTT
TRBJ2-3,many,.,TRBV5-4,CASSQDATDTQYF,TGTGCCAGCAGCCAGGACGCTACAGATACGCAGTATTTT
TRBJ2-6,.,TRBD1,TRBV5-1,CASSPTGVASGANVLTF,TGCGCCAGCAGCCCTACAGGGGTAGCCTCTGGGGCCAACGTCCTGACTTTC
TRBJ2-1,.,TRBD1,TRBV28,CASDQPFRGSYNEQFF,TGTGCCAGCGACCAACCATTCAGGGGGTCCTACAATGAGCAGTTCTTC
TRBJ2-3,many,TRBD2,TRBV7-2,CASCVSGGNTDTQYF,TGTGCCAGCTGTGTGAGCGGGGGGAATACAGATACGCAGTATTTT
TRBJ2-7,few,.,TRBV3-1,CASSQGHREIYEQYF,TGTGCCAGCAGCCAGGGGCACAGGGAGATCTACGAGCAGTACTTC
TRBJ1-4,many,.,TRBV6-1,CASGWGATNEKLFF,TGTGCCAGCGGATGGGGTGCAACTAATGAAAAACTGTTTTTT
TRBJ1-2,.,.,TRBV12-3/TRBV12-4,CASDHGNYGYTF,TGTGCCAGTGACCACGGGAACTATGGCTACACCTTC
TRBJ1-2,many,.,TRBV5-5,CASSLTYRASAYGYTF,TGTGCCAGCAGCTTGACCTACAGGGCTTCGGCCTATGGCTACACCTTC
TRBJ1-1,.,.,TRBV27,CASSLLKGAETEAFF,TGTGCCAGCAGTTTATTAAAGGGCGCTGAGACTGAAGCTTTCTTT
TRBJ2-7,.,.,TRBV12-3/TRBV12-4,CASSSRYHEQYF,TGTGCCAGCAGTAGTCGGTACCACGAGCAGTACTTC
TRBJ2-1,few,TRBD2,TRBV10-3,CAISQRLAGGLYNEQFF,TGTGCCATCAGTCAACGCCTAGCGGGGGGGTTGTACAATGAGCAGTTCTTC
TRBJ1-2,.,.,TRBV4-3,CASSQRDADRVSTF,TGCGCCAGCAGCCAAAGGGATGCCGACAGAGTTAGCACCTTC
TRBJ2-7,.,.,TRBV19,CASATDIGYEQYF,TGTGCCAGTGCTACCGACATCGGATACGAGCAGTACTTC
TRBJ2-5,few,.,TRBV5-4,CASSLGRFGQETQYF,TGTGCCAGCAGCTTGGGGAGGTTCGGCCAAGAGACCCAGTACTTC
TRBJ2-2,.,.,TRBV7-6,CASSLVAGAGELFF,TGTGCCAGCAGCTTAGTCGCAGGGGCCGGGGAGCTGTTTTTT
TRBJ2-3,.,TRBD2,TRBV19,CASTLAGGPDTQYF,TGTGCCAGTACCCTAGCGGGGGGGCCAGATACGCAGTATTTT
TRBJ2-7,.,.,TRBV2,CASRVDGSYEQYF,TGTGCCAGCAGGGTGGACGGTTCCTACGAGCAGTACTTC
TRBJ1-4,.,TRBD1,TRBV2,CASSNRDRHNEKLFF,TGTGCCAGCAGCAACCGGGACAGACATAATGAAAAACTGTTTTTT